This paragraph reports one T cell receptor (beta chain). Its target is unknown. With a J-beta primer mix and a sample-barcoded 5' primer, a second PCR ran 7 to 11 cycles. TCRdb re-called the 5' RACE reads with MiXCR, one entry per CDR3 protein. This sample carries about 900,000 distinct CDR3 sequences, roughly 43% of them seen once, and the ten largest clones take 13%. This sample is drawn from a study of blood T cells in healthy people across ages. Overall study results and limits: PBMCs that were unsorted prevented a conclusive naive versus antigen-experienced comparison. Strong correlation linked observed beta diversity and percent naive T cells.

The CDR3 is 15 amino acids. Trimming removed 3 bases at V and 4 bases at J, with 13 bases between. The sequencing input was blood. V usage is TRBV12-3 or TRBV12-4 and J usage is TRBJ1-5; D unclear. This clonotype was sampled from a man aged 30-40 years in good health. The CDR3 spells CASSLPGVVNQPQHF. The CDR3 DNA reads as TGTGCCAGCAGTTTGCCCGGGGTCGTAAATCAGCCCCAGCATTTT.